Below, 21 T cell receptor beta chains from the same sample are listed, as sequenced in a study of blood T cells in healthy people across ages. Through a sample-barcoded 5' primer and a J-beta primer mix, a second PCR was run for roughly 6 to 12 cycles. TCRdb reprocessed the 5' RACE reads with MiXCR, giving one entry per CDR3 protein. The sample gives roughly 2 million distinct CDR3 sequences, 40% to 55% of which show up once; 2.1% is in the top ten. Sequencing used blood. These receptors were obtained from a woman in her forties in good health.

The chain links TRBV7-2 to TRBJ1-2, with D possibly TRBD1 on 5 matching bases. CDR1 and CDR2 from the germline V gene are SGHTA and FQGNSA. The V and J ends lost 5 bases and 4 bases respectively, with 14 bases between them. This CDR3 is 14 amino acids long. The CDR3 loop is CASSRGGGAYGYTF. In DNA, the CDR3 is TGTGCCAGCAGCCGCGGGGGGGGAGCCTATGGCTACACCTTC.

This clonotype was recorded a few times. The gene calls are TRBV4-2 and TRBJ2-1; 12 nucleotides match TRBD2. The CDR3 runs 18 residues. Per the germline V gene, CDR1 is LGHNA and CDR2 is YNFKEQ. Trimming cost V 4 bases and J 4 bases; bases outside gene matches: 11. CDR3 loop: CASSPVPVLAGGYNEQFF. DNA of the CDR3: TGTGCCAGCAGCCCCGTTCCCGTACTAGCGGGGGGTTACAATGAGCAGTTCTTC.

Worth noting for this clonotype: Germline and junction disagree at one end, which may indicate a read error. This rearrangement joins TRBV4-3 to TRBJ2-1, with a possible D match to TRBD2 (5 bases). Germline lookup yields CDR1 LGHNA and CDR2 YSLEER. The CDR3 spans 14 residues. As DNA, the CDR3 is TGCGCCAGCCGCCATTATGAGGGTGGGAGTAGGCAGTTCTTC. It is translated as CASRHYEGGSRQFF.

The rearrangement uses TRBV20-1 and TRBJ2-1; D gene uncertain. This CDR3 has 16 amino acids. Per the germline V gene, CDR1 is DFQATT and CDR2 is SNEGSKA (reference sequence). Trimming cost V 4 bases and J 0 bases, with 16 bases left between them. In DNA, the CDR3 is TGCAGTGCTAAGGCTAGTATGAGCAGCTCCTACAATGAGCAGTTCTTC. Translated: CSAKASMSSSYNEQFF.

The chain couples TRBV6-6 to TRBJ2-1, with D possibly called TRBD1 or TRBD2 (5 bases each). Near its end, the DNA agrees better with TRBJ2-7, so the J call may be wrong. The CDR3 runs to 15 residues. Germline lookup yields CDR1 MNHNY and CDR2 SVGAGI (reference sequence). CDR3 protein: CASLDGASSYNEQYF. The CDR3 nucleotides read TGTGCCAGCCTTGACGGGGCGAGCTCCTACAATGAGCAGTACTTC.

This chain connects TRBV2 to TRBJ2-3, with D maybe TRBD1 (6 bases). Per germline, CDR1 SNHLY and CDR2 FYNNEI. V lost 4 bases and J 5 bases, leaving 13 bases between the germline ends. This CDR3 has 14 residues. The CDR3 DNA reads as TGTGCCAGCAGTGTAGTGACAGGTGGAGATACGCAGTATTTT. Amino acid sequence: CASSVVTGGDTQYF.

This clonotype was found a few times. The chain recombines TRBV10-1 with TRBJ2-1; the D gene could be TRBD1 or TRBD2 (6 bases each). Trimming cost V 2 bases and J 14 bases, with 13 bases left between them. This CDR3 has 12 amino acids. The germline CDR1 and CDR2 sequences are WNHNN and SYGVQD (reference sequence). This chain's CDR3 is CASSEPTGRKFF. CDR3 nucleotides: TGCGCCAGCAGTGAGCCCACAGGGAGGAAGTTCTTC.

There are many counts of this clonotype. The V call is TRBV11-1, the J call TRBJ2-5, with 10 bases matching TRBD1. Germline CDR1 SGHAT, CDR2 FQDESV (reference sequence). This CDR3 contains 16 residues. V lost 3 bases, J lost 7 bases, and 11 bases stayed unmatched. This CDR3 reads CASSLGPGQGPRTQYF. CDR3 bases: TGTGCCAGCAGCTTGGGTCCGGGACAGGGGCCCCGGACCCAGTACTTC.

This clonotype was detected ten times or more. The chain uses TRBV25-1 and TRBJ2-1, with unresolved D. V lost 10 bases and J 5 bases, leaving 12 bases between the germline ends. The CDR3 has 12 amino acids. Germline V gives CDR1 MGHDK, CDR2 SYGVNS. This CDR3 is CATSVPNNEQFF. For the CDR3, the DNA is TGTGCCACCTCCGTACCAAACAATGAGCAGTTCTTC.

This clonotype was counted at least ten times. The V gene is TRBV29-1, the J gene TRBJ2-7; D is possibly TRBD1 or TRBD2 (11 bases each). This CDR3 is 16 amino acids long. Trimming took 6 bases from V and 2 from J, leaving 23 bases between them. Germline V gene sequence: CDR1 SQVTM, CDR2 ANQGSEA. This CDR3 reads CSVRDRGTSGTYEQYF. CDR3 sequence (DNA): TGCAGCGTGAGGGACAGGGGGACTAGCGGTACCTACGAGCAGTACTTC.

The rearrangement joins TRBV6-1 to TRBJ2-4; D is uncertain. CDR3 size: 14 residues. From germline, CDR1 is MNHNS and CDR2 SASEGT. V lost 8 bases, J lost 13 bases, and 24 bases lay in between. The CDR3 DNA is TGTGCCAGCGGGCCAGAAGGCTTCTACAATGAGCAGTACTTC. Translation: CASGPEGFYNEQYF.

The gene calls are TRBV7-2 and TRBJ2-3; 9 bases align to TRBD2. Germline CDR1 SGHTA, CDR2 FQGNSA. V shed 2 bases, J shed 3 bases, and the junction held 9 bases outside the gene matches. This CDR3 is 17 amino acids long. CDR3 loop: CASSLLVFSGGTDTQYF. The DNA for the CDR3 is TGTGCCAGCAGCTTACTTGTATTTAGCGGGGGAACAGATACGCAGTATTTT.

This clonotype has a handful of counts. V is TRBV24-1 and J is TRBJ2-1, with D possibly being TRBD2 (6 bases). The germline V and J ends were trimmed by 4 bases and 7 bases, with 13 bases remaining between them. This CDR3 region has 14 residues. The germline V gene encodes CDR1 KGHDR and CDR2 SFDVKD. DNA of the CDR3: TGTGCCACCAGTGACCCAGCGGGTGGAAATGAGCAGTTCTTC. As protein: CATSDPAGGNEQFF.

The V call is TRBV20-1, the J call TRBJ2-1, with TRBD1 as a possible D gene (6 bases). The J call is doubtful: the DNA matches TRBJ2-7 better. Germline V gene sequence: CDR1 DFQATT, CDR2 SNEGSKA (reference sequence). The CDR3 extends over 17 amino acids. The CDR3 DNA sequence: TGCAGTGCTAGAGATCGGATAGAGGGGGAGCGCTACAATGAGCAGTACTTC. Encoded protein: CSARDRIEGERYNEQYF.

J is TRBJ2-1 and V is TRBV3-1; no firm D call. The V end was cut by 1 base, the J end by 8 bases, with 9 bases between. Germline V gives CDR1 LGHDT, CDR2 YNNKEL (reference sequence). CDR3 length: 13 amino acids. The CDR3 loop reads CASSQGYGDEQFF. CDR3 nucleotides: TGTGCCAGCAGCCAAGGGTATGGCGATGAGCAGTTCTTC.

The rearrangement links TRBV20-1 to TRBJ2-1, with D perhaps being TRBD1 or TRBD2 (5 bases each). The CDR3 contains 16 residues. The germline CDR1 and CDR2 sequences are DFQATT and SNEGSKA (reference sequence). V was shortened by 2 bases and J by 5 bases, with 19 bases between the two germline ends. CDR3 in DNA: TGCAGTGCTAGAAGCTCCTCCGGGACGGTAAACAATGAGCAGTTCTTC. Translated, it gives CSARSSSGTVNNEQFF.

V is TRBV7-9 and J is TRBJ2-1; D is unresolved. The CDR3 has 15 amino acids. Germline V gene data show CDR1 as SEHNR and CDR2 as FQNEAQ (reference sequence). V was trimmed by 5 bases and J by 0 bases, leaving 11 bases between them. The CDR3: CASSPILSSYNEQFF. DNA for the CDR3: TGTGCCAGCAGCCCTATATTGAGCTCCTACAATGAGCAGTTCTTC. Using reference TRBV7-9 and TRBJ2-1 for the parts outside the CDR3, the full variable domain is DTGVSQNPRHKITKRGQNVTFRCDPISEHNRLYWYRQTLGQGPEFLTYFQNEAQLEKSRLLSDRFSAERPKGSFSTLEIQRTEQGDSAMYLCASSPILSSYNEQFFGPGTRLTVL.

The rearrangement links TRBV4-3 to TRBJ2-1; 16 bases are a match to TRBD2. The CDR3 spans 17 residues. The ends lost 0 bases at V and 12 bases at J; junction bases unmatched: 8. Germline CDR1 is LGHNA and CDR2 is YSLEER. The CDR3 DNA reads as TGCGCCAGCAGCCAAGATTTGGGGACTAGCGGGGGGGCTGGGCAGTTCTTC. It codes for CASSQDLGTSGGAGQFF.

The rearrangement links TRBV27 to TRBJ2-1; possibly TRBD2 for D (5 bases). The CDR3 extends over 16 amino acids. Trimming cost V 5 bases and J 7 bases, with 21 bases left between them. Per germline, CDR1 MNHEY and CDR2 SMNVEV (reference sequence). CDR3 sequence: CASSPVESRAVNEQFF. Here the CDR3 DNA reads TGTGCCAGCAGTCCGGTCGAGTCGCGGGCAGTGAATGAGCAGTTCTTC.

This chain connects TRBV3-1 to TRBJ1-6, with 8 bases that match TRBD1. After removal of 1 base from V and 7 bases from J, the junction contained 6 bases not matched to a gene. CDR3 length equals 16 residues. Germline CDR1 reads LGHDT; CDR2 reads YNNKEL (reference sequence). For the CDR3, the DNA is TGTGCCAGCAGCCAAGTATCAGGACAGGGAAATTCACCCCTCCACTTT. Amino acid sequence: CASSQVSGQGNSPLHF.

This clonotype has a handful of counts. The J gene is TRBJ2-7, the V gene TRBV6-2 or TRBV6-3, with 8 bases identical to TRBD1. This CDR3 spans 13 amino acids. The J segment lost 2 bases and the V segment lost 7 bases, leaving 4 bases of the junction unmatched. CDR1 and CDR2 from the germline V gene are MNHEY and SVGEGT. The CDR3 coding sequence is TGTGCCAGCACCTTGACAGGGGCCTACGAGCAGTACTTC. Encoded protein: CASTLTGAYEQYF.